The sequence of this TCR beta chain was determined in a study of siplizumab effects on memory and regulatory T cells. About this clone: Its specificity is not known.

Study results and caveats: Tregs proliferating in siplizumab cultures lacked confirmation of their suppressive function.

The V gene's germline CDR1 is LNHNV and CDR2 YYDKDF (reference sequence). This CDR3 contains 18 residues. V lost 0 bases and J 0 bases, leaving 12 bases between the germline ends. Assay: immunoSEQ multiplex PCR; the TCRdb copy retains only in-frame clones and omits some. The data hold roughly 26,000 clones, with roughly 84% observed a single time. V gene TRBV15 combines with J gene TRBJ2-6, with D unresolved. The origin of this receptor is a human donor in good health. Sequenced material: memory CD4+ T cells sorted from blood. In DNA form, the CDR3 reads TGTGCCACCAGCAGAGATATTGTCCGCAACTCTGGGGCCAACGTCCTGACTTTC. It codes for CATSRDIVRNSGANVLTF.